Below are 32 T cell receptor beta chains sequenced from a single sample in a study of graft-versus-host responses after intestinal transplantation. Measured with immunoSEQ multiplex PCR; TCRdb has only the in-frame clones, and not every one. The sample includes approximately 90,000 clones, about 93% of them seen just once. No antigens are known for them. The material sequenced was unstimulated CD8+ T cells sorted from spleen or lymph node cells, taken before intestinal transplant. All receptors derive from a human donor who received an intestinal transplant.

Concerning this clone itself: The identical CDR3 is also encoded by other nucleotide sequences in the sample. The rearrangement uses TRBV27 and TRBJ2-7, with D tentatively TRBD2 (5 bases). V lost 2 bases, J lost 3 bases, and 8 bases lay in between. CDR1 and CDR2 (germline): MNHEY, SMNVEV (reference sequence). The CDR3 contains 13 residues. CDR3 in DNA: TGTGCCAGCAGTTTAGGACGGGACTACGAGCAGTACTTC. Translated, it gives CASSLGRDYEQYF.

This clone was picked up one time. The chain couples TRBV30 to TRBJ1-2, with 11 bases identical to TRBD1. V lost 1 base to trimming and J lost 3 bases; unmatched junction nucleotides: 1. Germline V gene sequence: CDR1 GTSNPN, CDR2 SVGIG (reference sequence). The CDR3 length is 14 residues. CDR3 DNA sequence: TGTGCCTGGAGTGCGGGACAGGGGGACTATGGCTACACCTTC. This encodes CAWSAGQGDYGYTF.

The chain employs TRBV7-8 and TRBJ1-5; 7 bases align to TRBD1. CDR3 size: 18 residues. CDR1 is SGHVS and CDR2 is FQNEAQ in the germline V gene. Germline trimming cut 1 base from V and 4 bases from J; bases unmatched to any gene: 13. The CDR3 reads CASSLESPGQQWNQPQHF. The CDR3 DNA sequence: TGTGCCAGCAGCTTAGAAAGTCCGGGACAGCAATGGAATCAGCCCCAGCATTTT.

This clone was counted between two and nine times. The chain links TRBV27 to TRBJ1-4; D call uncertain. Germline V gene data show CDR1 as MNHEY and CDR2 as SMNVEV (reference sequence). The CDR3 totals 13 residues. The germline V and J ends were trimmed by 7 bases and 10 bases, with 16 bases remaining between them. CDR3 residues: CASKLHPSGKLFF. As DNA, the CDR3 is TGTGCCAGCAAGTTACATCCTTCGGGAAAACTGTTTTTT.

The rearrangement joins TRBV5-6 to TRBJ2-3, with TRBD2 matching over 9 bases. The CDR3 spans 15 residues. V shed 4 bases and J 5 bases; nucleotides not matched to a gene: 8. Germline V gene data show CDR1 as SGHDT and CDR2 as YYEEEE. Written as DNA, the CDR3 is TGTGCCAGCAGCCCAAAGCGGGGGGCCCTAGATACGCAGTATTTT. This translates into CASSPKRGALDTQYF. The full variable domain, with the rest looked up from reference TRBV5-6 and TRBJ2-3, is DAGVTQSPTHLIKTRGQQVTLRCSPKSGHDTVSWYQQALGQGPQFIFQYYEEEERQRGNFPDRFSGHQFPNYSSELNVNALLLGDSALYLCASSPKRGALDTQYFGPGTRLTVL.

This clone was detected once. The chain combines TRBV6-5 with TRBJ1-5; D might be TRBD1 (5 bases). CDR1 MNHEY and CDR2 SVGAGI come from the germline V gene. The V and J ends lost 6 bases and 3 bases respectively, with 9 bases between them. This CDR3 has 13 amino acids. DNA for the CDR3: TGTGCCAGCAGCCAGGGACTCAATCAGCCCCAGCATTTT. Its translation is CASSQGLNQPQHF.

J is TRBJ2-7 and V is TRBV5-5, with 8 bases lining up with TRBD1. The CDR3 runs 13 residues. Per the germline V gene, CDR1 is SGHKS and CDR2 is YYEKEE (reference sequence). J lost 6 bases, V lost 4 bases, and 6 bases had no gene match. In nucleotides, the CDR3 is TGTGCCAGCAGCGGGAACAGGGGGGTCGAGCAGTACTTC. It specifies CASSGNRGVEQYF.

This chain joins TRBV29-1 and TRBJ2-7; a weak D match, TRBD2 (6 bases). The ends were cut back, 0 bases at V and 2 bases at J, with 11 bases in the middle. This CDR3 spans 14 amino acids. Germline V gives CDR1 SQVTM, CDR2 ANQGSEA. In DNA, the CDR3 is TGCAGCGTTGAAGACAGGGACTTTACCTACGAGCAGTACTTC. Protein sequence: CSVEDRDFTYEQYF.

The chain uses TRBV2 and TRBJ2-3, with 12 bases lining up with TRBD2. From germline, CDR1 is SNHLY and CDR2 FYNNEI. The V and J ends lost 9 bases and 2 bases, in that order; junction bases with no gene match: 6. There are 15 residues in the CDR3. The CDR3 spells CASSRLAGDTDTQYF. CDR3 in DNA: TGTGCCAGTTCGCGACTAGCGGGGGACACAGATACGCAGTATTTT.

The sample holds one count of this clone. The rearrangement links TRBV5-5 to TRBJ2-7; TRBD1 aligns across 9 bases. The CDR3 is 14 amino acids. V was pared by 4 bases and J by 4 bases, with 6 bases of the junction left unmatched. Per the germline V gene, CDR1 is SGHKS and CDR2 is YYEKEE (reference sequence). As DNA, the CDR3 is TGTGCCAGCAGCGTAACAGGGGGCGGGTACGAGCAGTACTTC. Its protein is CASSVTGGGYEQYF.

The chain links TRBV27 to TRBJ1-5, with D unclear. The germline V gene encodes CDR1 MNHEY and CDR2 SMNVEV (reference sequence). V lost 2 bases, J lost 0 bases, and 14 bases lay in between. The CDR3 has 17 residues. The CDR3: CASSLNYGDYSNQPQHF. The CDR3 DNA follows: TGTGCCAGCAGTTTAAACTACGGAGATTATAGCAATCAGCCCCAGCATTTT.

The gene calls are TRBV10-1 and TRBJ2-6, with 8 bases that match TRBD1. The V gene's germline CDR1 is WNHNN and CDR2 SYGVQD (reference sequence). The junction had 22 bases not matched to a gene; V was cut back by 5 bases and J by 4 bases. This CDR3 is 21 amino acids long. The CDR3 here is CASSPYPRREQGDFGANVLTF. The CDR3 coding sequence is TGCGCCAGCAGTCCCTATCCCAGGAGGGAACAGGGGGATTTCGGGGCCAACGTCCTGACTTTC.

The chain has TRBV2 and TRBJ2-2; possible D gene TRBD1, 6 bases. Germline V lookup: CDR1 SNHLY, CDR2 FYNNEI. The CDR3 contains 12 residues. V lost 9 bases, J lost 4 bases, and 9 bases lay in between. CDR3 sequence reads: CARIGGTGELFF. CDR3 bases: TGTGCCAGAATAGGGGGCACCGGGGAGCTGTTTTTT.

The chain carries TRBV4-3 and TRBJ2-7, with TRBD2 identical over 8 bases. This CDR3 comprises 15 residues. CDR1 and CDR2 (germline): LGHNA, YSLEER. Trimming took 4 bases from V and 2 from J; bases not matched to a gene: 7. CDR3 DNA: TGCGCCAGCAGCCCGTCGGGGGGGACCCCCTACGAGCAGTACTTC. Its translation is CASSPSGGTPYEQYF.

The gene calls are TRBV4-3 and TRBJ2-7, with D perhaps TRBD2 (7 bases). V lost 6 bases to trimming and J lost 5 bases, with 20 bases between them. CDR3 size: 15 residues. Germline CDR1 LGHNA, CDR2 YSLEER. The CDR3 is CASSWGGDKGDEQYF. As DNA, the CDR3 is TGCGCCAGCAGTTGGGGAGGGGACAAGGGAGACGAGCAGTACTTC.

This sequence joins TRBV30 and TRBJ2-1; TRBD1 matches at 9 bases. This CDR3 has 13 amino acids. CDR1 and CDR2 from the germline V gene are GTSNPN and SVGIG (reference sequence). V trimming: 5 bases; J trimming: 4 bases; junction bases outside the gene matches: 3. Here the CDR3 DNA reads TGTGCCTGGGACAGGGGGAAATACAATGAGCAGTTCTTC. Translation gives CAWDRGKYNEQFF.

There are a few counts of this clone. The chain has TRBV18 and TRBJ1-3; D is perhaps TRBD1 (6 bases). CDR3 length: 17 residues. Trimming stripped 2 bases from V and 0 bases from J, with 14 bases between. Germline CDR1 is KGHSH and CDR2 is LQKENI. The CDR3 reads CASSPADRTSSGNTIYF. The CDR3 DNA sequence: TGTGCCAGCTCACCAGCGGACAGAACTTCCTCTGGAAACACCATATATTTT. The full variable domain, its missing parts supplied by reference TRBV18 and TRBJ1-3, is NAGVMQNPRHLVRRRGQEARLRCSPMKGHSHVYWYRQLPEEGLKFMVYLQKENIIDESGMPKERFSAEFPKEGPSILRIQQVVRGDSAAYFCASSPADRTSSGNTIYFGEGSWLTVV.

The gene calls are TRBV4-1 and TRBJ2-7; TRBD2 might be the D (6 bases). The CDR3 totals 15 residues. CDR1 is MGHRA, CDR2 YSYEKL, per germline. V gave up 0 bases and J gave up 3 bases, with 12 bases separating them. In nucleotides, the CDR3 is TGCGCCAGCAGCCAAGATAGGGAGGTCTTCTACGAGCAGTACTTC. It is translated as CASSQDREVFYEQYF.

Comment on this clone: One end of the junction is discordant with germline, which a read error may explain. This chain connects TRBV7-2 to TRBJ1-1; D not certain. CDR1 and CDR2 from the germline V gene are SGHTA and FQGNSA. The CDR3 contains 15 residues. CDR3 sequence (DNA): TGTGCCAGCAGCTTATATCCTGCTCCAGGCCCCAGAATAAAATTT. Translation: CASSLYPAPGPRIKF.

The rearrangement joins TRBV29-1 to TRBJ2-7; D may be TRBD1 (6 bases). Per the germline V gene, CDR1 is SQVTM and CDR2 is ANQGSEA. V was clipped by 6 bases and J by 0 bases, with 18 bases between them. This CDR3 has 15 residues. The CDR3 DNA reads TGCAGCGTGTCAATCCTTATGGACAGCTCCTACGAGCAGTACTTC. It yields the protein CSVSILMDSSYEQYF.

The V call is TRBV19, the J call TRBJ1-4; the D is unclear. Trimming took 4 bases from V and 5 from J, leaving 11 bases between them. Per the germline V gene, CDR1 is LNHDA and CDR2 is SQIVND (reference sequence). The CDR3 consists of 14 residues. CDR3 in DNA: TGTGCCAGTAGTACTCGAGGAGGGAATGAAAAACTGTTTTTT. It translates to CASSTRGGNEKLFF.

This chain links TRBV4-3 with TRBJ2-1, with 8 bases matching TRBD1. Germline CDR1 and CDR2: LGHNA and YSLEER. CDR3 length: 16 residues. The V segment lost 5 bases and the J segment 10 bases; nucleotides outside the gene matches: 16. The CDR3, as DNA: TGCGCCAGCAGCTTAGGAACAGGACAGGGCCTCGGGGAGCAGTTCTTC. Translated: CASSLGTGQGLGEQFF.

The chain has TRBV7-2 and TRBJ2-3; TRBD1 matches at 9 bases. V lost 2 bases and J lost 3; bases outside the gene matches: 3. The CDR3 is 15 amino acids. Germline assignment: CDR1 SGHTA and CDR2 FQGNSA. CDR3 residues: CASSLTGGRTDTQYF. CDR3 DNA sequence: TGTGCCAGCAGCTTAACAGGGGGCAGGACAGATACGCAGTATTTT.

The chain employs TRBV7-8 and TRBJ1-5; TRBD1 aligns across 8 bases. V trimming: 4 bases; J trimming: 0 bases; junction bases outside the gene matches: 5. Germline values: CDR1 SGHVS, CDR2 FQNEAQ. CDR3 size: 16 residues. CDR3 sequence: CASSWTGSYSNQPQHF. In nucleotides, the CDR3 is TGTGCCAGCAGCTGGACAGGGTCGTATAGCAATCAGCCCCAGCATTTT.

CDR3 bases: TGCGCCAGCAGTGAGCCTAGTCTGAGGGAGACCCAGTACTTC. Its protein is CASSEPSLRETQYF. The rearrangement links TRBV10-2 to TRBJ2-5; no reliable D call. This CDR3 has 14 residues. CDR1 and CDR2 (germline): WSHSY, SAAADI. V was trimmed by 2 bases and J by 5 bases, leaving 12 bases between them.

The chain uses TRBV13 and TRBJ2-5, with TRBD2 as a possible D gene (6 bases). The V end lost 5 bases, the J end lost 3 bases, and 10 bases lay between the germline ends. CDR3 size: 13 residues. CDR1 is PRHDT and CDR2 is FYEKMQ in the germline V gene (reference sequence). CDR3 residues: CASSGGIEETQYF. CDR3 nucleotide sequence: TGTGCCAGCAGCGGGGGGATAGAAGAGACCCAGTACTTC.

The CDR3: CASRDSPGTPTQYF. DNA for the CDR3: TGTGCCAGCAGGGACTCCCCGGGAACGCCTACGCAGTATTTT. The V and J genes are TRBV6-1 and TRBJ2-3; perhaps TRBD2 as D (5 bases). Germline loops: CDR1 MNHNS, CDR2 SASEGT. The CDR3 loop spans 14 amino acids. The V gene lost 6 bases and the J gene lost 8 bases, with 18 bases spanning the gap.

V gene TRBV7-9 combines with J gene TRBJ1-1, with 7 bases that match TRBD1. The trim removed 1 base at V and 1 base at J, leaving 3 bases unmatched. The CDR3 covers 15 residues. Germline V CDR1 and CDR2: SEHNR, FQNEAQ (reference sequence). CDR3 nucleotides: TGTGCCAGCAGCTTAGGCCAGGGGGGGAACACTGAAGCTTTCTTT. Translated, it gives CASSLGQGGNTEAFF.

The chain uses TRBV6-5 and TRBJ1-1; D not certain. The CDR3 extends over 11 amino acids. Per germline, CDR1 MNHEY and CDR2 SVGAGI. V lost 6 bases, J lost 6 bases, and 8 bases lay in between. The CDR3: CASRSAAEAFF. The DNA of the CDR3 is TGTGCCAGCAGGAGCGCCGCTGAAGCTTTCTTT.

This clone was found a few times. The sample carries other DNA sequences with the same CDR3. The V and J genes are TRBV30 and TRBJ1-1, with a weak D call TRBD1 (5 bases). Germline CDR1 is GTSNPN and CDR2 is SVGIG (reference sequence). With 0 bases removed from V and 2 bases from J, the gap between germline ends came to 10 bases. This CDR3 contains 14 residues. The CDR3 bases are TGTGCCTGGAGTGTTGGGCAGGGTAACACTGAAGCTTTCTTT. Translating gives CAWSVGQGNTEAFF.

This chain connects TRBV29-1 to TRBJ2-3, with D possibly matching TRBD2 (5 bases). The length of the CDR3 is 16 residues. The germline V and J ends were trimmed by 0 bases and 1 base, with 14 bases remaining between them. The germline CDR1 and CDR2 sequences are SQVTM and ANQGSEA. CDR3 coding DNA: TGCAGCGTTGAAGATGGGCGAGAGGGCCGCACAGATACGCAGTATTTT. Amino acid sequence: CSVEDGREGRTDTQYF.

The chain couples TRBV4-3 to TRBJ2-1, with D maybe TRBD2 (7 bases). The CDR3 length is 15 residues. Germline CDR1 and CDR2: LGHNA and YSLEER. V lost 5 bases, J lost 4 bases, and 15 bases lay in between. CDR3 in DNA: TGCGCCAGCAGCGTGGGGGGGGCCGTTTACAATGAGCAGTTCTTC. Its protein product is CASSVGGAVYNEQFF.